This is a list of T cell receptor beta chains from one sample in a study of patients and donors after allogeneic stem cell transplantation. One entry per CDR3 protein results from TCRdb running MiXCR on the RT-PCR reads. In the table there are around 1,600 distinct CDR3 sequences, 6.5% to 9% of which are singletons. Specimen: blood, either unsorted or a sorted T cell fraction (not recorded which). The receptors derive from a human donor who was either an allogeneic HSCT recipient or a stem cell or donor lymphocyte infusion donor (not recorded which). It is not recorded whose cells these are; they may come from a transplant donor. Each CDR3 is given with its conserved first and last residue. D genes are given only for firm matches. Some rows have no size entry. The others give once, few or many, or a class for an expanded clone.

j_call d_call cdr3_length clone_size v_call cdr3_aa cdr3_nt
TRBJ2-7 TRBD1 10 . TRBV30 CAWGTAEQYF TGTGCCTGGGGGACAGCAGAGCAGTACTTC
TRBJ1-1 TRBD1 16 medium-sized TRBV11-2 CASSPSQGGWGAEAFF TGTGCCAGCAGCCCCAGTCAGGGGGGATGGGGCGCTGAAGCTTTCTTT
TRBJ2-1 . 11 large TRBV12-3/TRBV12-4 CASSFRNEQFF TGTGCCAGCAGTTTTCGTAATGAGCAGTTCTTC
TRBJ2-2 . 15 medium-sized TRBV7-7 CASSEQSSNTGELFF TGTGCTAGCAGCGAACAAAGCTCTAACACCGGGGAGCTGTTTTTT
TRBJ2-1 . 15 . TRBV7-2 CASSHPGHSYNEQFF TGTGCCAGCAGCCATCCGGGACACAGCTACAATGAGCAGTTCTTC
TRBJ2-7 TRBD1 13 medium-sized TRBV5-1 CASRRGQGNEQYF TGCGCCAGCAGGCGAGGACAGGGTAACGAGCAGTACTTC
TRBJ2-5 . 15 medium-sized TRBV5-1 CASSRGDRPRETQYF TGCGCCAGCAGCCGGGGGGACAGGCCCAGGGAGACCCAGTACTTC
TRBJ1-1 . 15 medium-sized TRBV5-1 CASSSGAGLNTEAFF TGCGCCAGCAGCTCGGGGGCAGGACTGAACACTGAAGCTTTCTTT
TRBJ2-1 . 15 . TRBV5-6 CASSSNSGTYNEQFF TGTGCCAGCAGCTCCAACAGCGGTACCTACAATGAGCAGTTCTTC
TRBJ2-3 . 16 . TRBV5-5 CASSFQGVKGTDTQYF TGTGCCAGCAGCTTTCAGGGAGTGAAAGGCACAGATACGCAGTATTTT
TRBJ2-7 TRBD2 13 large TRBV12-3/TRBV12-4 CASSKTSGREQYF TGTGCCAGCAGTAAGACTAGCGGGAGGGAGCAGTACTTC
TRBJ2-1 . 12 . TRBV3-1 CASSPLGVEQFF TGTGCCAGCAGCCCACTAGGGGTTGAGCAGTTCTTC
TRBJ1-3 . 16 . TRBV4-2 CASSQVGQSSGNTIYF TGTGCCAGCAGCCAAGTGGGGCAGAGCTCTGGAAACACCATATATTTT
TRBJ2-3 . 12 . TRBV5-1 CASSLAGDTQYF TGCGCCAGCAGCTTGGCCGGAGATACGCAGTATTTT
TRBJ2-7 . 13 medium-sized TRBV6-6 CASSYSETNEQYF TGTGCCAGCAGTTACTCTGAGACCAACGAGCAGTACTTC
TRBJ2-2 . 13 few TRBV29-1 CSVTRRATGELFF TGCAGCGTCACACGGAGGGCCACCGGGGAGCTGTTTTTT
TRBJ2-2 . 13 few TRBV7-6 CASSQTNTGELFF TGTGCCAGCAGTCAGACAAACACCGGGGAGCTGTTTTTT
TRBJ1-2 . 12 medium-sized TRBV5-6 CASSFRRRSGTF TGTGCCAGCAGCTTTCGTCGACGTTCCGGGACTTTC
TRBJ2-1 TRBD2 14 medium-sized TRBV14 CASSPGTIYNEQFF TGTGCCAGCAGCCCCGGGACTATATACAATGAGCAGTTCTTC
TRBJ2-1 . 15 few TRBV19 CASSAGTPSYNEQFF TGTGCCAGTAGTGCCGGGACGCCGTCCTACAATGAGCAGTTCTTC
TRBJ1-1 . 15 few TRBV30 CAWSVTGRAGTEAFF TGTGCCTGGAGTGTGACCGGACGGGCGGGGACTGAAGCTTTCTTT
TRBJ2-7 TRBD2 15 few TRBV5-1 CASSPGLAGGYEQYF TGCGCCAGCAGCCCTGGACTAGCGGGAGGGTACGAGCAGTACTTC
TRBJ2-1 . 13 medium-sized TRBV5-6 CASSLQGGNEQFF TGTGCCAGCAGCTTACAGGGCGGGAATGAGCAGTTCTTC
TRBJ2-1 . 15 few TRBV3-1 CASSPGAGGVNEQFF TGTGCCAGCAGCCCCGGGGCGGGTGGGGTCAATGAGCAGTTCTTC
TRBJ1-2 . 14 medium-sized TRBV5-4 CASSLNRANYGYTF TGTGCCAGCAGCTTGAACAGGGCCAACTATGGCTACACCTTC
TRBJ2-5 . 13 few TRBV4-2 CASSQGEKETQYF TGTGCCAGCAGCCAAGGGGAGAAAGAGACCCAGTACTTC
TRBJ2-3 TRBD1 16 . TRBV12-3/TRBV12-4 CASSLWSGQGSDTQYF TGTGCCAGCAGTTTATGGTCGGGACAGGGATCAGATACGCAGTATTTT
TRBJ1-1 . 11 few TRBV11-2 CASSPHPEAFF TGTGCCAGCAGCCCACATCCTGAAGCTTTCTTT
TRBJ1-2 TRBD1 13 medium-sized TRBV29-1 CSVLLQGALGYTF TGCAGCGTTCTACTACAGGGGGCTTTAGGCTACACCTTC
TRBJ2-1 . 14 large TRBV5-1 CASSLAGTSNEQFF TGCGCCAGCAGCTTGGCCGGGACATCGAATGAGCAGTTCTTC
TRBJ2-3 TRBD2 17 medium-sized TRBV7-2 CASSFSGGESSTDTQYF TGTGCCAGCAGCTTTAGCGGGGGGGAGTCTAGCACAGATACGCAGTATTTT
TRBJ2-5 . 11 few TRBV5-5 CASSFKETQYF TGTGCCAGCAGCTTTAAAGAGACCCAGTACTTC
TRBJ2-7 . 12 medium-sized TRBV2 CASSVTGYEQYF TGTGCCAGCAGTGTGACAGGCTACGAGCAGTACTTC
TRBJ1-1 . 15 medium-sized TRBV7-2 CASRVTGLMNTEAFF TGTGCCAGCAGAGTTACAGGGCTTATGAACACTGAAGCTTTCTTT
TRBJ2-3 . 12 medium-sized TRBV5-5 CASSQNTDTQYF TGTGCCAGCAGCCAAAACACAGATACGCAGTATTTT
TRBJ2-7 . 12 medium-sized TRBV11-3 CASSSLEYEQYF TGTGCCAGCAGCTCCCTGGAGTACGAGCAGTACTTC
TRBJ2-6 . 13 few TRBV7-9 CASRASGSNVLTF TGTGCCAGCAGGGCGTCTGGGTCCAACGTCCTGACTTTC